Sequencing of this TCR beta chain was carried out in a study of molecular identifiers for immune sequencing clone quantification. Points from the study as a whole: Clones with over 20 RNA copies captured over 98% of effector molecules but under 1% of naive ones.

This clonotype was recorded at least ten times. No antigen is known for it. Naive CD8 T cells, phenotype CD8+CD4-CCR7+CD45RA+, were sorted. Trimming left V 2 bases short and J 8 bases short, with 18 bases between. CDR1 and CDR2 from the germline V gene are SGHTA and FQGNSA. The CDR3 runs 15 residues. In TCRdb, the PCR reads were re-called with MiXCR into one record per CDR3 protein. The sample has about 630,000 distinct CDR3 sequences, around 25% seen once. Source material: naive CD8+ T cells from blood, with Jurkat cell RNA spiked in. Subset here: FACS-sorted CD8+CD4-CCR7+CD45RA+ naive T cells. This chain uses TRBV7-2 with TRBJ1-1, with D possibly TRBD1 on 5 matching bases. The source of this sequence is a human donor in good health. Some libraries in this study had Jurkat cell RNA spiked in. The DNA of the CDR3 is TGTGCCAGCAGCTTACTAGCAGGGACTTCTTCAGAAGCTTTCTTT. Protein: CASSLLAGTSSEAFF. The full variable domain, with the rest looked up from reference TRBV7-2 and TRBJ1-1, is GAGVSQSPSNKVTEKGKDVELRCDPISGHTALYWYRQSLGQGLEFLIYFQGNSAPDKSGLPSDRFSAERTGGSVSTLTIQRTQQEDSAVYLCASSLLAGTSSEAFFGQGTRLTVV.